These T cell receptor beta chains were read from a single sample in a study of T cell clusters in autoimmune cytopenias. TCRdb reworked the multiplex PCR reads into one entry per CDR3 protein, no DNA. This sample's table reports about 8,400 distinct CDR3 sequences. Sample: peripheral blood. The receptors stem from a human donor with an autoimmune cytopenia or autoimmune hepatitis (not recorded which). Each CDR3 is given with its conserved first and last residue. Not all rows give a size; the values are once, few, many and, for expanded clones, a class.

j_call v_call clone_size cdr3_aa
TRBJ2-1 TRBV4-2 NA CASSQDITSGSREQFF
TRBJ1-2 TRBV20-1 medium-sized CSAALGGGYGYTF
TRBJ2-3 TRBV4-3 NA CASSALPYGTQYF
TRBJ2-5 TRBV5-1 NA CASSGLPGTLTLVSSETQYF
TRBJ1-3 TRBV29-1 NA CSVVAPQGGNTIYF
TRBJ1-3 TRBV7-2 medium-sized CASSLWGTVSGNTIYF
TRBJ1-5 TRBV7-9 large CASSLARLGDSNQPQHF
TRBJ2-2 TRBV18 medium-sized CASSPTLAGGVWTGELFF
TRBJ2-1 TRBV28 NA CASSLQSSYNEQFF
TRBJ1-6 TRBV7-8 NA CASSPHDTYNSPLHF
TRBJ2-3 TRBV27 NA CASRAGGPGKTDTQYF
TRBJ2-7 TRBV6-5 medium-sized CASSYSARSPRGEQYF
TRBJ1-4 TRBV30 medium-sized CAWSVGDKGGEKLFF
TRBJ1-6 TRBV20-1 NA CSARGGSGNSPLHF
TRBJ2-3 TRBV24-1 NA CATSDLTFTDTQYF
TRBJ2-3 TRBV12-3/TRBV12-4 NA CASSLEVAGDTDTQYF
TRBJ2-3 TRBV12-3/TRBV12-4 NA CASTASLGQGVTDTQYF
TRBJ1-1 TRBV28 NA CASSEVSTENTEAFF
TRBJ1-5 TRBV20-1 medium-sized CSAQRPFGLQPQHF
TRBJ2-1 TRBV5-1 NA CASREQGWDEQFF
TRBJ2-2 TRBV12-3/TRBV12-4 medium-sized CASSPGIVRDGELFF
TRBJ2-2 TRBV28 NA CASSLYRGLTTGELFF
TRBJ1-2 TRBV6-2/TRBV6-3 medium-sized CASSLQGGYGYTF
TRBJ1-1 TRBV29-1 medium-sized CSVGQGLFNEAFF
TRBJ2-7 TRBV4-3 NA CASSQDWGYEQYF
TRBJ2-6 TRBV7-3 NA CASSLVGTGANVLTF
TRBJ1-4 TRBV10-2 medium-sized CASSRGRVDEKLFF
TRBJ2-7 TRBV27 medium-sized CATLWGNEQYF
TRBJ1-1 TRBV6-2/TRBV6-3 medium-sized CASARGGGEAFF
TRBJ2-2 TRBV5-1 NA CASSLGRDTGELFF
TRBJ2-3 TRBV19 medium-sized CASSIADTQYF
TRBJ2-2 TRBV6-5 medium-sized CASTPGPNTGELFF
TRBJ1-1 TRBV19 medium-sized CASNKQMNTEAFF
TRBJ2-1 TRBV24-1 NA CATGRGASNSYNEQFF
TRBJ2-1 TRBV10-3 NA CAISGGSTISYNEQFF
TRBJ2-5 TRBV5-6 NA CASSDPSGILARETQYF
TRBJ2-5 TRBV11-3 NA CASSPGQGRETQYF
TRBJ2-7 TRBV29-1 NA CSGMDRVHEQYF
TRBJ1-6 TRBV7-9 medium-sized CASSLTQGAPLHF
TRBJ2-2 TRBV12-3/TRBV12-4 NA CASSFWSINTGELFF
TRBJ2-1 TRBV29-1 medium-sized CSGGNLAGGINEQFF
TRBJ2-2 TRBV12-3/TRBV12-4 medium-sized CASSLPWTANTGELFF
TRBJ1-2 TRBV20-1 medium-sized CSAPKLIRYGYTF
TRBJ2-1 TRBV19 NA CASLLGTSGSNEQFF
TRBJ1-2 TRBV6-6 medium-sized CASSYSMGQGAPDYGYTF
TRBJ1-5 TRBV5-4 NA CASSKGGLLGNQPQHF
TRBJ2-7 TRBV2 NA CASSNRGLYEQYF
TRBJ1-2 TRBV5-1 NA CASSPPGGNYGYTF
TRBJ2-2 TRBV7-9 medium-sized CASSRYETGGATGELFF
TRBJ1-1 TRBV27 medium-sized CASSWGRNTEAFF
TRBJ2-3 TRBV28 NA CASSPGGDRATDTQYF
TRBJ2-2 TRBV5-1 NA CASSPEGSGELFF
TRBJ2-3 TRBV10-2 NA CASSKQGSDTQYF